This T cell receptor beta chain was recorded in a study of metastatic and nonmetastatic thyroid tumors. Whole-study context: Comparison of repertoires was carried out across blood and tumor or nodule tissue from malignant and benign thyroid patients.

In its sample, this clone was seen many times. TCRdb re-clonotyped the PCR reads via MiXCR. This table has roughly 98,000 clones, about 16% appearing once. None of the patients had undergone any treatment ahead of thyroid surgery. This CDR3 spans 14 amino acids. V lost 1 base, J lost 4 bases, and 11 bases lay in between. Per germline, CDR1 GTSNPN and CDR2 SVGIG (reference sequence). The rearrangement links TRBV30 to TRBJ1-3; weak D call: TRBD1 (5 bases). The sequencing input was blood. The sequence was collected from a female donor with papillary thyroid cancer or a benign thyroid nodule (not recorded which). Some clones in this sample may be carry-over from other donors' samples. CDR3 sequence: CAWSGGARGNTIYF. The CDR3 DNA is TGTGCCTGGAGTGGAGGGGCGCGAGGAAACACCATATATTTT.